The entry below gives a single T cell receptor beta chain sequence along with its context. Its antigen is unidentified. TCRdb re-analysed the 5' RACE reads in MiXCR, keeping a single row per CDR3 protein. This table has 250,000 to 400,000 distinct CDR3 sequences, roughly 12% appearing once. The CDR3 is made up of 12 amino acids. V was clipped by 6 bases and J by 3 bases, with 11 bases between them. From germline, CDR1 is DFQATT and CDR2 SNEGSKA (reference sequence). The data belong to a study of CD8 T cells in ankylosing spondylitis. General study findings and limits: Before this, some motif variants had been reported in reactive arthritis synovial fluid and blood.

This sequence joins TRBV20-1 and TRBJ1-1; D perhaps matches TRBD1 (5 bases). The sequenced sample consisted of blood, either unsorted or a sorted T cell fraction (not recorded which). This receptor was taken from a female donor with ankylosing spondylitis or in good health (not recorded which). The DNA of the CDR3 is TGCAGTGCAACCAGGGATGACACTGAAGCTTTCTTT. The encoded protein is CSATRDDTEAFF.